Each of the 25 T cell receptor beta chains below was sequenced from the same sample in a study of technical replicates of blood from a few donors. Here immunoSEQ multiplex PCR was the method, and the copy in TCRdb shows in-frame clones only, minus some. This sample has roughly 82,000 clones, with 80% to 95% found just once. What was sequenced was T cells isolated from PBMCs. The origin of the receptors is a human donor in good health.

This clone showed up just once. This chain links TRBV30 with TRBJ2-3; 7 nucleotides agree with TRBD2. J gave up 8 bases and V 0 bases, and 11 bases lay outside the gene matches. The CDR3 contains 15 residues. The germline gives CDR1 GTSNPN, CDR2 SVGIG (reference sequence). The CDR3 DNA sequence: TGTGCCTGGAGTGTACGCAGCTTGGGGGGGGGTACGCAGTATTTT. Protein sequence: CAWSVRSLGGGTQYF. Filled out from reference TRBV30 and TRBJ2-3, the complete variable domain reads SQTIHQWPATLVQPVGSPLSLECTVEGTSNPNLYWYRQAAGRGLQLLFYSVGIGQISSEVPQNLSASRPQDRQFILSSKKLLLSDSGFYLCAWSVRSLGGGTQYFGPGTRLTVL.

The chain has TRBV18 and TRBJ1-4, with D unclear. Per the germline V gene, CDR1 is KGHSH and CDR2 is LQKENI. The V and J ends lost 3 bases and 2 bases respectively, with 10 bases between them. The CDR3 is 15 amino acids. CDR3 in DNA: TGTGCCAGCTCACCTGGATTCGGGACTAATGAAAAACTGTTTTTT. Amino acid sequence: CASSPGFGTNEKLFF.

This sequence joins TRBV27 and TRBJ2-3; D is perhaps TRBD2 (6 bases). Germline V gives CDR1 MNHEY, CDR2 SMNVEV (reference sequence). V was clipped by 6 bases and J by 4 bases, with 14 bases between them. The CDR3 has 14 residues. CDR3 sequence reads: CASRAGGKADTQYF. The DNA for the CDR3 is TGTGCCAGCAGAGCAGGCGGGAAAGCAGATACGCAGTATTTT.

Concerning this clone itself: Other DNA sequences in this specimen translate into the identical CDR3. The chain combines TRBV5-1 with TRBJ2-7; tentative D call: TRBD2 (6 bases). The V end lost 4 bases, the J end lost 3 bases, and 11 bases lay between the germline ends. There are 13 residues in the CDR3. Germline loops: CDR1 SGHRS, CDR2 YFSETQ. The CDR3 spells CASSGQGGYEQYF. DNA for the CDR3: TGCGCCAGCAGCGGGCAGGGAGGCTACGAGCAGTACTTC.

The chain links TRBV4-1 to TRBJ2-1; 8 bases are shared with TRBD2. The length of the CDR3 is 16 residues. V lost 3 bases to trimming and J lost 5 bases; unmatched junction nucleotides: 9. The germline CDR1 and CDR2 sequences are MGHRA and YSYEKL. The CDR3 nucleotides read TGCGCCAGCAGCCAGGTTACTAGCGGAAGAAACAATGAGCAGTTCTTC. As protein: CASSQVTSGRNNEQFF.

For the CDR3, the DNA is TGTGCCAGTAGTATAATTATGACAGGGGGACGTTACGAGCAGTACTTC. Translating it yields CASSIIMTGGRYEQYF. The chain employs TRBV19 and TRBJ2-7; 9 nucleotides align to TRBD1. The CDR3 length is 16 residues. The V gene's germline CDR1 is LNHDA and CDR2 SQIVND (reference sequence). J was trimmed by 4 bases and V by 2 bases; bases with no gene match: 9.

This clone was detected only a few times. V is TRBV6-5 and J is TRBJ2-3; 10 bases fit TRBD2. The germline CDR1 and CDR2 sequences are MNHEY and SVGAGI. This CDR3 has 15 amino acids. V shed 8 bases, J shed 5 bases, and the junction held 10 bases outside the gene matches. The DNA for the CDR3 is TGTGCCAGCGGGATAGCGGGAGGTATGGGAGATACGCAGTATTTT. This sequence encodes CASGIAGGMGDTQYF.

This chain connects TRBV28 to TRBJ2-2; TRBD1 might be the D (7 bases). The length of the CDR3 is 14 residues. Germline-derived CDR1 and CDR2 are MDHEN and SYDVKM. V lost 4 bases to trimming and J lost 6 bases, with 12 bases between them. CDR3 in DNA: TGTGCCAGCAGTTCGTTCAGGGGGGCCGGGGAGCTGTTTTTT. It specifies CASSSFRGAGELFF. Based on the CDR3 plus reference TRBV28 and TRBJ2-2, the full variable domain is DVKVTQSSRYLVKRTGEKVFLECVQDMDHENMFWYRQDPGLGLRLIYFSYDVKMKEKGDIPEGYSVSREKKERFSLILESASTNQTSMYLCASSSFRGAGELFFGEGSRLTVL.

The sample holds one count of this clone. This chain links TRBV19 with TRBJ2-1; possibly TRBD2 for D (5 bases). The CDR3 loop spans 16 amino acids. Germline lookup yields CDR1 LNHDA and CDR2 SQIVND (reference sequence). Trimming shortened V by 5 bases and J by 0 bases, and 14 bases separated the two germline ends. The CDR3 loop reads CASSPRTLSSYNEQFF. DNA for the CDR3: TGTGCCAGTAGTCCCCGGACTCTTAGCTCCTACAATGAGCAGTTCTTC.

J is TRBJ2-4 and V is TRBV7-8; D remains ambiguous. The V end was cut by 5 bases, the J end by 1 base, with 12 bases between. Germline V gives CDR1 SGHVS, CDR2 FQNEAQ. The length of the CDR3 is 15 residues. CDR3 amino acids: CASSANRVAKNIQYF. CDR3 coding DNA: TGTGCCAGCAGCGCCAACAGAGTTGCCAAAAACATTCAGTACTTC.

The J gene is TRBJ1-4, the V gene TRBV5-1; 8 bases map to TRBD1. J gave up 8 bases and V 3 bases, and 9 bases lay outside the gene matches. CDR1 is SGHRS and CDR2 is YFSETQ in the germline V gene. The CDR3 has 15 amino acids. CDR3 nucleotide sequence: TGCGCCAGCAGCTATACGACAGGGGAAGAGGAAAAACTGTTTTTT. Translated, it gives CASSYTTGEEEKLFF.

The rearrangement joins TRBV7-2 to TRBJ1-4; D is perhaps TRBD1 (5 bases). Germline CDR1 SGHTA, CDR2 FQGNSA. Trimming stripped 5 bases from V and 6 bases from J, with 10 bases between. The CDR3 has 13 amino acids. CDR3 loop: CASSTSRDEKLFF. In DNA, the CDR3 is TGTGCCAGCAGCACCTCCAGGGATGAAAAACTGTTTTTT.

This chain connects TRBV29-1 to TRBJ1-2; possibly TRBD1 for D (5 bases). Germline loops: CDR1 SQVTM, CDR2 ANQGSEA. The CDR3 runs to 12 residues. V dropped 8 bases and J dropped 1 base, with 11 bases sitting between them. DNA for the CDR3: TGCAGCTTGGGGGGGGGTAACTATGGCTACACCTTC. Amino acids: CSLGGGNYGYTF.

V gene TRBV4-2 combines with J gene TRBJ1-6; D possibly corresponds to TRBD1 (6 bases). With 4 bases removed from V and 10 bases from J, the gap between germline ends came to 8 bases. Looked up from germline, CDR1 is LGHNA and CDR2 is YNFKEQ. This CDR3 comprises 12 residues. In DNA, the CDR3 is TGTGCCAGCAGCCCACAGGGATCACCCCTCCACTTT. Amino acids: CASSPQGSPLHF.

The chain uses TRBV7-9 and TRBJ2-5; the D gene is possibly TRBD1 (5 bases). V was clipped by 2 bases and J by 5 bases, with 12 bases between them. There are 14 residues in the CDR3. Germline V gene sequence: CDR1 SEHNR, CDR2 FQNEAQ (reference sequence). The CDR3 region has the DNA TGTGCCAGCAGCTTAACAGGATTGGTGGAGACCCAGTACTTC. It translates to CASSLTGLVETQYF. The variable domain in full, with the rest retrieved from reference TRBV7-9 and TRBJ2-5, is DTGVSQNPRHKITKRGQNVTFRCDPISEHNRLYWYRQTLGQGPEFLTYFQNEAQLEKSRLLSDRFSAERPKGSFSTLEIQRTEQGDSAMYLCASSLTGLVETQYFGPGTRLLVL.

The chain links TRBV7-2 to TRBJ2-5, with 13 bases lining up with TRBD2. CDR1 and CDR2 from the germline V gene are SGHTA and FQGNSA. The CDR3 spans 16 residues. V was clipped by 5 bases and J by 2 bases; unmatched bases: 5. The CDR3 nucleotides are TGTGCCAGCAGCACGGGACTAGCGGGGCTTCAAGAGACCCAGTACTTC. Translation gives CASSTGLAGLQETQYF. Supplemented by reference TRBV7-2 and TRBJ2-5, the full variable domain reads GAGVSQSPSNKVTEKGKDVELRCDPISGHTALYWYRQSLGQGLEFLIYFQGNSAPDKSGLPSDRFSAERTGGSVSTLTIQRTQQEDSAVYLCASSTGLAGLQETQYFGPGTRLLVL.

The DNA of the CDR3 is TGTGCCAGCAGCTTTGGGGGACTTAACTATGGCTACACCTTC. Translating gives CASSFGGLNYGYTF. The chain recombines TRBV5-6 with TRBJ1-2, with a possible D match to TRBD1 (5 bases). CDR1 is SGHDT and CDR2 is YYEEEE in the germline V gene. The CDR3 totals 14 residues. The V and J ends lost 2 bases and 1 base respectively, with 9 bases between them.

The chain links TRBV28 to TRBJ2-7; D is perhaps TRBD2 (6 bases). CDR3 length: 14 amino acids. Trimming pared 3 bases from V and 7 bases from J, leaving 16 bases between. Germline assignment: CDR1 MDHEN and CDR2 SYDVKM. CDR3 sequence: CASSLLEGRGEQYF. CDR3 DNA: TGTGCCAGCAGTTTGCTGGAGGGCCGGGGGGAGCAGTACTTC.

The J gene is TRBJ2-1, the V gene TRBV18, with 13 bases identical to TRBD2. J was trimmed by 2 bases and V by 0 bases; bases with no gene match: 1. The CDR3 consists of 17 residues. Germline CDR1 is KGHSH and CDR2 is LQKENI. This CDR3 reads CASSPPGLAGTYNEQFF. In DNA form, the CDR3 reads TGTGCCAGCTCACCACCGGGACTAGCGGGGACCTACAATGAGCAGTTCTTC.

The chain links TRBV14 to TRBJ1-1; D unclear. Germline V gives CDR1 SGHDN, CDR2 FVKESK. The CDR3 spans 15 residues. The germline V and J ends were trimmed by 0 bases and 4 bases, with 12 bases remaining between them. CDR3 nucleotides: TGTGCCAGCAGCCAAGACACGGGTCGGAGCACTGAAGCTTTCTTT. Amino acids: CASSQDTGRSTEAFF. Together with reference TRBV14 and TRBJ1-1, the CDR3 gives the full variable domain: EAGVTQFPSHSVIEKGQTVTLRCDPISGHDNLYWYRRVMGKEIKFLLHFVKESKQDESGMPNNRFLAERTGGTYSTLKVQPAELEDSGVYFCASSQDTGRSTEAFFGQGTRLTVV.

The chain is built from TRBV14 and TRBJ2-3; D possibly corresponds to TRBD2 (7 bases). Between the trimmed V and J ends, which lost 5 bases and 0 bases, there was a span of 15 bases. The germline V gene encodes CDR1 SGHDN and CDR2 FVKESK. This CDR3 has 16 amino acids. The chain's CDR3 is CASSYSRGGSTDTQYF. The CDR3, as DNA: TGTGCCAGCAGCTACTCTAGGGGGGGCAGCACAGATACGCAGTATTTT.

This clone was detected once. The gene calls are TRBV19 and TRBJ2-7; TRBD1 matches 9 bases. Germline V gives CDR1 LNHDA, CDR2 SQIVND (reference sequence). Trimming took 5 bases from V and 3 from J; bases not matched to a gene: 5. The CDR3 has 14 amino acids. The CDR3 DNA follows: TGTGCCAGTAGTTCACAGGGGGCATTCTACGAGCAGTACTTC. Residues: CASSSQGAFYEQYF.

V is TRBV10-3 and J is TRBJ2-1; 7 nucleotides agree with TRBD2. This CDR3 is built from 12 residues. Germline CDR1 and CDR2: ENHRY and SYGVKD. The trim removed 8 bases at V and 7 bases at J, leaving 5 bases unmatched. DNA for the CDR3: TGTGCCATCGCCGGGACTAAAAATGAGCAGTTCTTC. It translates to CAIAGTKNEQFF.

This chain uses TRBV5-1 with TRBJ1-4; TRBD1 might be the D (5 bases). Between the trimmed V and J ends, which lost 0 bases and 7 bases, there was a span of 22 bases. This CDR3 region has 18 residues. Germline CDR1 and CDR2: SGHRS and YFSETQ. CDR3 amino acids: CASSLGGTSWGVGEKLFF. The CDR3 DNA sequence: TGCGCCAGCAGCTTGGGGGGCACCAGTTGGGGGGTTGGTGAAAAACTGTTTTTT.

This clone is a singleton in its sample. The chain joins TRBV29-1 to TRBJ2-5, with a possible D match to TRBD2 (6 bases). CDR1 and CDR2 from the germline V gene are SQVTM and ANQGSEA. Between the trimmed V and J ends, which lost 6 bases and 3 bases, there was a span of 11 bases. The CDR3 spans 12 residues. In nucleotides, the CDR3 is TGCAGCGTGTCGCCGGGGGAAGAGACCCAGTACTTC. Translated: CSVSPGEETQYF.